Listed here is a single TCR beta chain. The antigen remains unidentified. The sample originates from a study of shared clonotypes between healthy human individuals. Study-wide background: Three plates were used per donor for CD4 naive, three for CD4 memory, two for CD8 naive and one for CD8 memory.

Study results and caveats: Naive subsets generally exceeded memory subsets in estimated richness. Non-shared clonotypes had lower generation probabilities than those shared by all four donors. A handful of donors showed sharing of about 4.6% of naive CD4 clonotypes.

Data came from immunoSEQ multiplex PCR; TCRdb stores just in-frame clones and leaves some out. The table has more than 2 million clones, 85% to 95% seen once. The germline CDR1 and CDR2 sequences are SGHTA and FQGNSA. The CDR3 is 15 amino acids. V lost 3 bases to trimming and J lost 2 bases, with 14 bases between them. The sequenced sample consisted of naive CD4+ T cells sorted from blood. The subset was: CD45RA+ positively selected. The TCR was taken from a man between 18 and 29 years old in good health. The rearrangement joins TRBV7-2 to TRBJ2-7; D tentatively fits TRBD1 or TRBD2 (5 bases each). In nucleotides, the CDR3 is TGTGCCAGCAGCTTGGGAGACAGATCCACCTACGAGCAGTACTTC. Protein product: CASSLGDRSTYEQYF.